This TCR beta chain was profiled in a study of shared clonotypes between healthy human individuals. The naive CD8 fraction comprised CD45RO-negative cells positively selected for CCR7 and excluded terminally differentiated effector memory CD45RA+ cells. The method was immunoSEQ multiplex PCR; TCRdb's version includes in-frame clones alone and lacks a portion of them. The data hold nearly 2 million clones, with around 96% observed a single time. The CDR3 covers 14 residues. V was clipped by 0 bases and J by 4 bases, with 9 bases between them. The germline V gene has CDR1 MNHNY and CDR2 SVGAGI (reference sequence).

This chain uses TRBV6-6 with TRBJ2-5; D possibly matches TRBD1 or TRBD2 (5 bases each). The receptor's source is a man aged 18 to 30 in good health. The sample comprised naive CD8+ T cells sorted from blood. The CDR3, as DNA: TGTGCCAGCAGTTACTCGACAGAGGGAGAGACCCAGTACTTC. Translation: CASSYSTEGETQYF.